This T cell receptor (beta chain) was recorded in a study of T cell changes during pregnancy in multiple sclerosis (dated by TCRdb to the late 2010s). Study-wide context: In women with multiple sclerosis, the researchers looked at how the T cell repertoire shifted as pregnancy progressed.

The CDR3 covers 17 residues, taking in both the cysteine and the phenylalanine. The sequence is cut down to CDR3 DNA, 51 bases in frame from base 1. After removal of 0 bases from V and 4 bases from J, the junction retains 6 bases not matched to a gene. Looking up the germline V gene yields CDR1 SGDLS and CDR2 YYNGEE. As to this clone: It lacks a known antigen. There are no base qualities to consult, and no much larger clone falls within one base.

Receptor libraries were prepared by the immunoSEQ multiplex PCR assay. The immuneACCESS repertoire file appears here via TCRdb, limited to in-frame rearrangements. These files lack a portion of the clones; in checked studies, under half of the deficit traces to unresolved V genes, and the cause of the others is not known. The sample includes just under 65,000 clones, with roughly nine tenths observed a single time. Around 2.2% of the sample is in the top ten clones. This material consisted of peripheral blood, taken in the third trimester of pregnancy. The chain is made from TRBV9 and TRBJ2-5, with 13 bases matching TRBD2. The sequence was collected from a female donor in good health, enrolled as a control in a pregnancy study. The CDR3 sequence is CASSVGGGLAGLETQYF. The DNA sequence is TGTGCCAGCAGCGTAGGGGGGGGACTAGCGGGGTTAGAGACCCAGTACTTC.